The 21 T cell receptor beta chains reported below all come from one sample, sequenced in a study of cytomegalovirus exposure and HLA in healthy donors. Primers: 60 Vbeta forward and 13 Jbeta reverse. The protocol was immunoSEQ multiplex PCR, while the TCRdb copy is restricted to in-frame clones and leaves out a portion. The table has fewer than 150,000 clones, about 80% seen once. Source material: PBMCs. These receptor sequences come from a man aged 35 to 55 in good health and CMV-seropositive.

The CDR3 DNA reads TGTGCCAGCAGTGTACAGAGGAACACCGGGGAGCTGTTTTTT. This encodes CASSVQRNTGELFF. The V call is TRBV2, the J call TRBJ2-2; D gene uncertain. Trimming cost V 4 bases and J 1 base, with 7 bases left between them. The CDR3 extends over 14 amino acids. Germline loops: CDR1 SNHLY, CDR2 FYNNEI.

The chain is built from TRBV19 and TRBJ2-2; 9 positions match TRBD2. This CDR3 contains 16 residues. From germline, CDR1 is LNHDA and CDR2 SQIVND (reference sequence). V dropped 4 bases and J dropped 1; count of bases not matched to a gene: 4. The chain's CDR3 is CASSRSSGMNTGELFF. As DNA, the CDR3 is TGTGCCAGTAGTAGGTCTAGCGGGATGAACACCGGGGAGCTGTTTTTT.

The J gene is TRBJ2-7, the V gene TRBV5-1, with TRBD1 matching 10 bases. The CDR3 runs to 15 residues. Unmatched junction bases numbered 10, after V lost 4 bases and J lost 6 bases. Germline V gene lookup returns CDR1 SGHRS and CDR2 YFSETQ. For the CDR3, the DNA is TGCGCCAGCAGCGTAGACAGGGGGCGCGGGTCCGAGCAGTACTTC. It is translated as CASSVDRGRGSEQYF.

This clone was seen only a few times. V and J are TRBV10-2 and TRBJ2-5; 8 positions agree with TRBD1. The length of the CDR3 is 17 residues. The germline CDR1 and CDR2 sequences are WSHSY and SAAADI. V dropped 0 bases and J dropped 7; count of bases not matched to a gene: 13. The CDR3 coding sequence is TGCGCCAGCAGTGAGTCCGGGACAGGTCCACGGACAGCGACCCAGTACTTC. Its protein product is CASSESGTGPRTATQYF.

The CDR3 protein is CASSRQNTEAFF. CDR3 DNA sequence: TGTGCCAGCAGCCGACAGAACACTGAAGCTTTCTTT. The chain employs TRBV7-9 and TRBJ1-1; D is unclear. The CDR3 extends over 12 amino acids. Trimming left V 5 bases short and J 1 base short, with 5 bases between. Germline-derived CDR1 and CDR2 are SEHNR and FQNEAQ (reference sequence). The full variable domain, with the rest looked up from reference TRBV7-9 and TRBJ1-1, is DTGVSQNPRHKITKRGQNVTFRCDPISEHNRLYWYRQTLGQGPEFLTYFQNEAQLEKSRLLSDRFSAERPKGSFSTLEIQRTEQGDSAMYLCASSRQNTEAFFGQGTRLTVV.

This clone was counted a few times. V is TRBV6-5 and J is TRBJ2-2; the match to TRBD2 covers 8 bases. The germline gives CDR1 MNHEY, CDR2 SVGAGI. Trimming cost V 8 bases and J 0 bases; bases outside gene matches: 5. The CDR3 sequence is 15 residues long. Here the CDR3 reads CASAAGASNTGELFF. The CDR3 DNA reads as TGTGCCAGCGCAGCGGGGGCCTCGAACACCGGGGAGCTGTTTTTT.

The V gene is TRBV10-3, the J gene TRBJ1-2; 12 bases line up with TRBD1. Per germline, CDR1 ENHRY and CDR2 SYGVKD. The ends lost 6 bases at V and 7 bases at J; junction bases unmatched: 6. This CDR3 comprises 14 residues. This CDR3 is CAIRSGQGAGGYTF. CDR3 coding DNA: TGTGCCATCAGGTCGGGACAGGGGGCTGGTGGCTACACCTTC.

The J gene is TRBJ1-1, the V gene TRBV14; D might be TRBD1 (6 bases). The CDR3 sequence is 11 residues long. V was cut by 3 bases and J by 8 bases, with 7 bases left in between. The germline V gene encodes CDR1 SGHDN and CDR2 FVKESK. CDR3 nucleotide sequence: TGTGCCAGCAGCCAGCAGGGGGAAGCTTTCTTT. Translated, it gives CASSQQGEAFF.

A single count supports this clone. This chain joins TRBV5-6 and TRBJ1-6, with a possible D match to TRBD1 (5 bases). The length of the CDR3 is 14 residues. The ends were cut back, 2 bases at V and 8 bases at J, with 11 bases in the middle. From germline, CDR1 is SGHDT and CDR2 YYEEEE. The CDR3 bases are TGTGCCAGCAGCTTAGGACAAACGGATTCACCCCTCCACTTT. This gives the protein CASSLGQTDSPLHF.

The chain is built from TRBV7-9 and TRBJ2-7, with D uncertain. Germline-derived CDR1 and CDR2 are SEHNR and FQNEAQ (reference sequence). The CDR3 has 13 amino acids. The V end lost 2 bases, the J end lost 6 bases, and 11 bases lay between the germline ends. CDR3 in DNA: TGTGCCAGCAGCTTAAATCCCCAGCGCGAGCAGTACTTC. Translation: CASSLNPQREQYF.

The rearrangement joins TRBV5-1 to TRBJ2-5, with TRBD1 identical over 10 bases. CDR3 length: 15 amino acids. The germline V gene has CDR1 SGHRS and CDR2 YFSETQ. Trimming cost V 2 bases and J 4 bases; bases outside gene matches: 5. The CDR3 DNA sequence: TGCGCCAGCAGCTTTGGGGACAGGGGTGTAGAGACCCAGTACTTC. This codes for CASSFGDRGVETQYF.

The CDR3 reads CAWSVQGGNQPQHF. The CDR3 DNA sequence: TGTGCCTGGAGTGTGCAGGGTGGCAATCAGCCCCAGCATTTT. The chain couples TRBV30 to TRBJ1-5; perhaps TRBD1 as D (5 bases). CDR1 and CDR2 from the germline V gene are GTSNPN and SVGIG (reference sequence). The V end lost 0 bases, the J end lost 2 bases, and 8 bases lay between the germline ends. The CDR3 covers 14 residues. The full variable domain, rest sourced from reference TRBV30 and TRBJ1-5, is SQTIHQWPATLVQPVGSPLSLECTVEGTSNPNLYWYRQAAGRGLQLLFYSVGIGQISSEVPQNLSASRPQDRQFILSSKKLLLSDSGFYLCAWSVQGGNQPQHFGDGTRLSIL.

Points on this clone: This specimen includes other DNA sequences encoding the same CDR3. The chain couples TRBV18 to TRBJ2-1; D ambiguous. The V end lost 4 bases, the J end lost 5 bases, and 15 bases lay between the germline ends. Per germline, CDR1 KGHSH and CDR2 LQKENI. The CDR3 runs 15 residues. CDR3 sequence reads: CASSLTLAVNNEQFF. The CDR3 nucleotides read TGTGCCAGCTCACTCACGCTGGCGGTTAACAATGAGCAGTTCTTC.

This clone has just one count. This sequence joins TRBV7-3 and TRBJ1-1, with a possible D match to TRBD1 (5 bases). The CDR3 has 13 amino acids. V was cut by 5 bases and J by 6 bases, with 13 bases left in between. Germline loops: CDR1 SGHTA, CDR2 FQGTGA. The CDR3 coding sequence is TGTGCCAGCAGCGCCTACCAGGGCTCTGAAGCTTTCTTT. Its protein is CASSAYQGSEAFF.

The chain uses TRBV30 and TRBJ2-3, with 13 positions matching TRBD2. V shed 1 base, J shed 3 bases, and the junction held 10 bases outside the gene matches. The CDR3 is made up of 18 amino acids. Per germline, CDR1 GTSNPN and CDR2 SVGIG (reference sequence). CDR3 DNA sequence: TGTGCCTGGAGTGCAACTAGCGGGGGGGCCTTGTTGACAGATACGCAGTATTTT. Its protein is CAWSATSGGALLTDTQYF. The whole variable domain, remainder taken from reference TRBV30 and TRBJ2-3, is SQTIHQWPATLVQPVGSPLSLECTVEGTSNPNLYWYRQAAGRGLQLLFYSVGIGQISSEVPQNLSASRPQDRQFILSSKKLLLSDSGFYLCAWSATSGGALLTDTQYFGPGTRLTVL.

V and J are TRBV9 and TRBJ1-3; weak D call: TRBD1 (6 bases). The CDR3 runs 15 residues. The V end was cut by 0 bases, the J end by 4 bases, with 11 bases between. From germline, CDR1 is SGDLS and CDR2 YYNGEE. The CDR3 region has the DNA TGTGCCAGCAGCGTAGGCGGGGGCCCAGGAAACACCATATATTTT. Its translation is CASSVGGGPGNTIYF.

To note about this clone: The junction departs from the called germline gene at one end, perhaps through a read error. The same CDR3 is also encoded by other DNA sequences in this sample. The V and J genes are TRBV27 and TRBJ2-7; 8 bases map to TRBD2. This CDR3 region has 15 residues. The germline V gene encodes CDR1 MNHEY and CDR2 SMNVEV (reference sequence). CDR3 in DNA: TGCGCCAGTCGTCGGTCTAGCGGGCGGGTCTACGAGCAGTACTTC. Protein: CASRRSSGRVYEQYF.

The chain couples TRBV10-3 to TRBJ1-3; TRBD1 matches 9 bases. Germline lookup yields CDR1 ENHRY and CDR2 SYGVKD. The CDR3 sequence is 16 residues long. Trimming removed 2 bases from V and 2 bases from J; junction bases left unmatched: 4. CDR3 DNA: TGTGCCATCAGTGAGAGACAGGGGGGTCCTGGAAACACCATATATTTT. It codes for CAISERQGGPGNTIYF.

This clone was seen a single time. The chain couples TRBV5-1 to TRBJ2-5; 9 bases line up with TRBD2. After removal of 0 bases from V and 5 bases from J, the junction contained 5 bases not matched to a gene. The CDR3 runs to 15 residues. Germline assignment: CDR1 SGHRS and CDR2 YFSETQ. The CDR3 loop reads CASSLGGRAIETQYF. The DNA for the CDR3 is TGCGCCAGCAGCTTGGGCGGGAGGGCCATCGAGACCCAGTACTTC.

The sample holds a few counts of this clone. The genes are TRBV9 and TRBJ2-1, with 7 bases identical to TRBD1. This CDR3 region has 15 residues. J lost 2 bases, V lost 4 bases, and 6 bases had no gene match. CDR1 and CDR2 from the germline V gene are SGDLS and YYNGEE. CDR3 nucleotides: TGTGCCAGCAGCACAACAGGGGATGCCTACAATGAGCAGTTCTTC. Protein product: CASSTTGDAYNEQFF.

This clone was observed a few times. J is TRBJ2-7 and V is TRBV11-3; 7 nucleotides agree with TRBD1. Germline V gene data show CDR1 as SGHNT and CDR2 as YENEEA. With V trimmed by 8 bases and J by 2 bases, 6 bases remained unmatched. The CDR3 is 13 residues long. The CDR3 sequence is CASEGTDTYEQYF. Here the CDR3 DNA reads TGTGCCAGCGAGGGGACAGACACCTACGAGCAGTACTTC.